This T cell receptor (beta chain) was retrieved from a study of shared clonotypes between healthy human individuals. Study details: Donors had three CD4 naive, three CD4 memory, two CD8 naive and one CD8 memory plate apiece.

Per the study methods: For the immunoSEQ data, sequences were junction-only without quality scores, so filtering differed. Repertoires were generated with immunoSEQ multiplex PCR, while TCRdb's copy carries only in-frame clones and drops some. V, J and clone size are those of that table, while D and trimming were read from the DNA. The data hold 300,000 or so clones, with approximately 79% observed a single time. There were no recent acute infections or vaccinations among the donors, who were healthy HIV-negative adults. CD4+ cells underwent separation, giving CD45RA+ naive and CD45RA-negative memory subsets. The length of the CDR3 is 15 residues. V lost 6 bases and J lost 14; bases outside the gene matches: 17. The germline gives CDR1 ENHRY, CDR2 SYGVKD.

The rearrangement joins TRBV10-3 to TRBJ2-1, with 9 bases aligning to TRBD2. Source material: memory CD4+ T cells sorted from blood. Subset here: CD45RA-negative fraction. The sequence was obtained from a man aged 25-45 years in good health. The CDR3 sequence: CAIRPDRSLAGVKFF. CDR3 sequence (DNA): TGTGCCATCAGACCGGACAGGAGCTTAGCGGGAGTGAAGTTCTTC.